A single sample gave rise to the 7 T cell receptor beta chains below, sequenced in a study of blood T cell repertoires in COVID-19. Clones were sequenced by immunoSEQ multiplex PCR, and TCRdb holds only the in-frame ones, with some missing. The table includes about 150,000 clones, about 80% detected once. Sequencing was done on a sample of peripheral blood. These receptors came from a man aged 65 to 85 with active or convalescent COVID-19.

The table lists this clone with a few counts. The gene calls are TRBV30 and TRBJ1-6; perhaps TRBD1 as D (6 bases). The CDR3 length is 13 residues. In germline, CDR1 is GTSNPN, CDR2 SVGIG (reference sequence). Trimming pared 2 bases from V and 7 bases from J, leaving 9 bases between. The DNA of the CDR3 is TGTGCCTGGAGTAACCAGGGGAATTCACCCCTCCACTTT. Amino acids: CAWSNQGNSPLHF.

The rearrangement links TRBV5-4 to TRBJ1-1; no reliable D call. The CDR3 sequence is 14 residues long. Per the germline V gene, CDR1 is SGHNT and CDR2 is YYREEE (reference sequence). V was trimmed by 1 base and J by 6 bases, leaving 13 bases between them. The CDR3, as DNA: TGTGCCAGCAGCTTGACGGCAGGTAACCCTGAAGCTTTCTTT. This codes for CASSLTAGNPEAFF.

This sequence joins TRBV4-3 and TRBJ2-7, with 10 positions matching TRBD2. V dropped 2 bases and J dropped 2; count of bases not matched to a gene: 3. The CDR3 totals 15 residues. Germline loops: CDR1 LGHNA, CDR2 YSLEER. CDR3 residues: CASSQLAGEPYEQYF. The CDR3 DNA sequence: TGCGCCAGCAGCCAACTAGCGGGGGAACCCTACGAGCAGTACTTC.

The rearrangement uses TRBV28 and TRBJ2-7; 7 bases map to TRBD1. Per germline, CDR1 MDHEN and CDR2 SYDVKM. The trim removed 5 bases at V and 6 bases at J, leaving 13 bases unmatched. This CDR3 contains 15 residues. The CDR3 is CASSPGQDPRGEQYF. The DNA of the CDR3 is TGTGCCAGCAGTCCCGGACAGGACCCCCGGGGCGAGCAGTACTTC.

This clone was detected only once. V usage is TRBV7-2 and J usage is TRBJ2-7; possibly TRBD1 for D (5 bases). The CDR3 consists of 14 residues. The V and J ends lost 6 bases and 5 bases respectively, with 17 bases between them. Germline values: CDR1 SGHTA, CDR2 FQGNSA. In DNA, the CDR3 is TGTGCCAGCAGACCTTCATCAGGGAAACACGAGCAGTACTTC. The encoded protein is CASRPSSGKHEQYF.

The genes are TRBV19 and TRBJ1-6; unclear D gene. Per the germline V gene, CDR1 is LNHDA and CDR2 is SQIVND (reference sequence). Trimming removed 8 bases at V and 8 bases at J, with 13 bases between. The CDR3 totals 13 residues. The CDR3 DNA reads TGTGCCAGTTCTCCGACTGCATATTCACCCCTCCACTTT. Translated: CASSPTAYSPLHF.

The DNA of the CDR3 is TGCGCCAGCACCGACATCACTAGTAGCACAGATACGCAGTATTTT. Its translation: CASTDITSSTDTQYF. This chain joins TRBV5-1 and TRBJ2-3, with TRBD2 as a possible D gene (5 bases). Trimming removed 6 bases at V and 0 bases at J, with 14 bases between. From germline, CDR1 is SGHRS and CDR2 YFSETQ. The CDR3 covers 15 residues.